These T cell receptor beta chains were read from a single sample in a study of T cell responses to AZD1222 COVID-19 vaccine. Using immunoSEQ multiplex PCR, the repertoire was profiled, and TCRdb retains in-frame clones only, with some absent. The repertoire holds about 130,000 clones, with about 88% as singletons. The material was peripheral blood, obtained on day 0 of AZD1222 vaccination. The receptors derive from an adult in good health. Both conserved end residues are part of each CDR3. A D gene is named only where the DNA matches it firmly. The size field is filled for only some rows; it gives once, few, many or a size class.

v_gene	abundance	j_gene	d_gene	CDR3nt	CDR3aa
TRBV27	NA	TRBJ2-1	NA	TGTGCCAGCAAGGTCAGGCTTTCCAATGAGCAGTTCTTC	CASKVRLSNEQFF
TRBV2	NA	TRBJ1-4	TRBD1	TGTGCCAGCTCCTACAGGGGCGCGGAGAAACTGTTTTTT	CASSYRGAEKLFF
TRBV21-1	few	TRBJ2-3	NA	TGTGCCAGCAGCAAAGTAAGGCGCACAGATACGCAGTATTTT	CASSKVRRTDTQYF
TRBV28	NA	TRBJ1-6	NA	TGTGCCAGCAGTGCGTGGGGAGCCCGGAATTCACCCCTCCACTTT	CASSAWGARNSPLHF
TRBV2	NA	TRBJ1-2	NA	TGTGCCAGCCCGGCTACGCAAGGTAACCCTAACTATGGCTACACCTTC	CASPATQGNPNYGYTF
TRBV15	NA	TRBJ1-1	NA	TGTGCCACCAGCGGACCGCGAACAACTGAAGCTTTCTTT	CATSGPRTTEAFF
TRBV7-8	NA	TRBJ1-2	NA	TGTGCCAGCAGCTTACAGGGATCGAACTATGGCTACACCTTC	CASSLQGSNYGYTF
TRBV7-2	NA	TRBJ1-5	NA	TGTGCCAGCAGACCGGGGAACCAGGGAAATCAGCCCCAGCATTTT	CASRPGNQGNQPQHF
TRBV5-6	NA	TRBJ1-4	TRBD1	TGTGCCAGCAGTTACCTCCGGGGACAGATTAATGAAAAACTGTTTTTT	CASSYLRGQINEKLFF
TRBV30	NA	TRBJ1-1	NA	TGTGCCTGGCAAGAGGTTGAAGCTTTCTTT	CAWQEVEAFF
TRBV29-1	NA	TRBJ1-2	NA	TGCAGCGTCGGCGCCGATGGCTACACCTTC	CSVGADGYTF
TRBV5-4	NA	TRBJ2-7	NA	TGTGCCAGCAGCCTCGGGGACCCCGAGCTCCCCTACGAGCAGTACTTC	CASSLGDPELPYEQYF
TRBV4-2	once	TRBJ2-7	NA	TGTGCCAGCAGCCAAGGGGAGGCCAGGGGTAACTACGAGCAGTACTTC	CASSQGEARGNYEQYF
TRBV2	NA	TRBJ2-2	NA	TGTGCCGGGGTCCAGTCGGGGCACGGGGAGCTGTTTTTT	CAGVQSGHGELFF
TRBV19	NA	TRBJ1-1	NA	TGTGCCAGTAATCTCGAACCCGGGATGGGCGGCACTGAAGCTTTCTTT	CASNLEPGMGGTEAFF
TRBV27	NA	TRBJ1-2	NA	TGTGCCAGCAGTCCTCGGGGGAGGGGGATTGGCTACACCTTC	CASSPRGRGIGYTF
TRBV19	few	TRBJ2-1	TRBD2	TGTGCCAGCCAGACTAGCCCGAGCTCCTACAATGAGCAGTTCTTC	CASQTSPSSYNEQFF
TRBV5-1	NA	TRBJ2-3	NA	TGCGCCAGTTTAAGAGGGACAAAGGTCCCGTCCACAGATACGCAGTATTTT	CASLRGTKVPSTDTQYF
TRBV27	NA	TRBJ1-4	NA	TGTGCCAGCAGTTTATCACCCGCAGGGGCCTTTGCAACTAATGAAAAACTGTTTTTT	CASSLSPAGAFATNEKLFF
TRBV24-1	NA	TRBJ2-3	NA	TGTGCCACCAGTAATACAGGGAGCACAGATACGCAGTATTTT	CATSNTGSTDTQYF
TRBV28	NA	TRBJ1-3	TRBD1	TGTGCCAGCAGTCCCCGGGACAGGGAGGCTGGAAACACCATATATTTT	CASSPRDREAGNTIYF
TRBV11-2	NA	TRBJ1-1	NA	TGTGCCAGCAGCTTAGACAGGGGCCCTGAAGCTTTCTTT	CASSLDRGPEAFF
TRBV7-3	once	TRBJ2-5	NA	TGTGCCAGCAGCTTAAGTAGGACAGAGGAGACCCAGTACTTC	CASSLSRTEETQYF
TRBV27	NA	TRBJ1-5	TRBD1	TGTGCCAGCAATTTGACAGGGAACCAGCCCCAGCATTTT	CASNLTGNQPQHF
TRBV29-1	NA	TRBJ1-5	NA	TGCAGCGTGGCTGGAGCAGGCGCTAGCGGTCAGCCCCAGCATTTT	CSVAGAGASGQPQHF
TRBV19	once	TRBJ2-2	NA	TGTGCCAGTAGTATGGGACTTGACACCGGGGAGCTGTTTTTT	CASSMGLDTGELFF
TRBV5-8	NA	TRBJ1-1	NA	TGTGCCAGCAGCTTGGCGGGGGTGACTGAAGCTTTCTTT	CASSLAGVTEAFF
TRBV24-1	NA	TRBJ1-2	NA	TGTGCCACCAGTGATGGGGCTAGGGACTATGGCTACACCTTC	CATSDGARDYGYTF
TRBV5-1	NA	TRBJ1-1	NA	TGCGCCAGCAAGGGCCCAGGCTCGAACACTGAAGCTTTCTTT	CASKGPGSNTEAFF
TRBV11-3	once	TRBJ1-4	NA	TGTGCCAGCAGCCCGGGGGGGACGTCATATAATGAAAAACTGTTTTTT	CASSPGGTSYNEKLFF
TRBV6-5	NA	TRBJ2-5	TRBD2	TGTGCCAGCAGTTCAAGACTAGCGGGGGCGGGTGAGACCCAGTACTTC	CASSSRLAGAGETQYF
TRBV28	once	TRBJ2-7	TRBD1	TGTGCCAGCAGGGTCGGGACAGGGAACCACGAGCAGTACTTC	CASRVGTGNHEQYF
TRBV5-1	NA	TRBJ1-4	NA	TGCGCCAGCAGCTTACAGGTCTTTCCTAATGAAAAACTGTTTTTT	CASSLQVFPNEKLFF
TRBV5-1	NA	TRBJ1-6	TRBD1	TGCGCCAGCAGCTTGGCCCCGGGACAGGGATTTTCACCCCTCCACTTT	CASSLAPGQGFSPLHF
TRBV27	NA	TRBJ1-5	NA	TGTGCCAGCAGTTTAGGGGGAAGCTGGAATCAGCCCCAGCATTTT	CASSLGGSWNQPQHF
TRBV4-1	NA	TRBJ2-4	NA	TGCGCCAGCAGCCAACCTCCAGGACTCGTGTCCAAAAACATTCAGTACTTC	CASSQPPGLVSKNIQYF
TRBV9	NA	TRBJ2-1	NA	TGTGCCAGCAGCGCCCAGTCATCAGACAGCAGTCCTAACAATGAGCAGTTCTTC	CASSAQSSDSSPNNEQFF
TRBV27	NA	TRBJ1-4	NA	TGTGCCAGCAGTGATCAGGGCGGTAGTGAAAAACTGTTTTTT	CASSDQGGSEKLFF
TRBV9	NA	TRBJ2-3	NA	TGTGCCAGCAGCAGGGGACCCACAGATACGCAGTATTTT	CASSRGPTDTQYF
TRBV7-9	NA	TRBJ1-1	NA	TGTGCCAGCAGCCCCAATCTCGGGGGATGGACTGAAGCTTTCTTT	CASSPNLGGWTEAFF
TRBV6-2/TRBV6-3	NA	TRBJ2-2	NA	TGTGCCAGCAGCGAAGTTGGGGTGCCGAACACCGGGGAGCTGTTTTTT	CASSEVGVPNTGELFF